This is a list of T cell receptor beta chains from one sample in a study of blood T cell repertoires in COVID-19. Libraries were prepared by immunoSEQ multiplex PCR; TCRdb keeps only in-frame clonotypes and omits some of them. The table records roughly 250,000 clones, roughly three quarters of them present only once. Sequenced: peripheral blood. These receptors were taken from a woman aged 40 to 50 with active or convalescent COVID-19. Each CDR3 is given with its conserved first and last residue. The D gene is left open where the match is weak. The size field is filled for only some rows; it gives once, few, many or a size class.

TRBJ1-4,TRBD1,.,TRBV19,TGTGCCAGTCAGCACAGGGGCGATAATGAAAAACTGTTTTTT,CASQHRGDNEKLFF
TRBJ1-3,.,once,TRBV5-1,TGCGCCAGCAGCTTGGACGGACAGTTCCCGGGAAACACCATATATTTT,CASSLDGQFPGNTIYF
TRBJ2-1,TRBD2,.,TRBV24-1,TGTGCCACCAGTGTTACCGGGACTAGGACCAGTGAGCAGTTCTTC,CATSVTGTRTSEQFF
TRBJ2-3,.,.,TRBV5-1,TGCGCCAGCAGCTTGGTCGCGACACGCACAGATACGCAGTATTTT,CASSLVATRTDTQYF
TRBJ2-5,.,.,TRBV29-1,TGCAGCGCTGACGAAGAGACCCAGTACTTC,CSADEETQYF
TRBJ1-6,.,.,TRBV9,TGTGCCAGCAGCGTAGGACAGGAGAGCTCCTATAATTCACCCCTCCACTTT,CASSVGQESSYNSPLHF
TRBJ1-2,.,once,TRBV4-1,TGCGCCAGCAGCCAAGGGACATCAGGACAAAAGTACACCTTC,CASSQGTSGQKYTF
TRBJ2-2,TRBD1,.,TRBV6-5,TGTGCCAGCGGGACAGGGGACACCGGGGAGCTGTTTTTT,CASGTGDTGELFF
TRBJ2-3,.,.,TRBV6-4,TGTGCCAGCAGTGGTGATCTAGGCACAGATACGCAGTATTTT,CASSGDLGTDTQYF
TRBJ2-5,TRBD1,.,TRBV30,TGTGCCTGGACGGACCCGAAGGGGGCCGGGGTTGAGACCCAGTACTTC,CAWTDPKGAGVETQYF